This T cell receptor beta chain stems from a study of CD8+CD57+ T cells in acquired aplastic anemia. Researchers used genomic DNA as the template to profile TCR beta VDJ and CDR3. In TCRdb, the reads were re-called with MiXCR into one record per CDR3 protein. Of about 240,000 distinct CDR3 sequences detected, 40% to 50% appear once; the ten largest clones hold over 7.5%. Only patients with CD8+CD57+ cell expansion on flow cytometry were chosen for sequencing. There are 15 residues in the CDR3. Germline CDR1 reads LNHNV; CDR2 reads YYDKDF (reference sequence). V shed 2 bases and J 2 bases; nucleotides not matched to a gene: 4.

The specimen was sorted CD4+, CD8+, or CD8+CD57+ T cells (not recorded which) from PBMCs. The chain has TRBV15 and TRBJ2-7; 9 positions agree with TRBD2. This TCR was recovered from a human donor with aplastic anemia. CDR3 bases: TGTGCCACCAGCAGACCAGCGGGGGGCACCTACGAGCAGTACTTC. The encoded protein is CATSRPAGGTYEQYF.